Listed here is a single T cell receptor beta chain. The sample originates from a study of control samples from healthy donors and cancer patients. The CDR3 totals 15 residues. Germline loops: CDR1 KGHDR, CDR2 SFDVKD. J lost 0 bases, V lost 4 bases, and 2 bases had no gene match. Here immunoSEQ multiplex PCR was the method, and the copy in TCRdb shows in-frame clones only, minus some. The sample has 130,000 to 150,000 clones; approximately 91% are singletons. The specimen was blood. The receptor's source is a man aged 30-40 years in good health. The J gene is TRBJ1-5, the V gene TRBV24-1; 7 nucleotides agree with TRBD1. CDR3 bases: TGTGCCACCAGTGAAGGGACAGATAGCAATCAGCCCCAGCATTTT. This codes for CATSEGTDSNQPQHF.